The clone carrying this T cell receptor beta chain has a handful of counts. Its antigen is currently unknown. The entry originates in a study of T-cell reconstitution after alpha-beta-depleted transplantation in children. Study-level results: Reportedly, roughly two months post-transplant, alpha-beta T cells arose from several hundred expanded graft clones. Where some patients showed high TCRbeta diversity at day 60, it came from recipient T cells and thymic progenitors that had survived. Counts and diversity of T cells one year after transplant came mostly from newly produced T cells.

Using unique molecular identifiers, the investigators prepared the TCRbeta library. TCRdb independently ran MiXCR on the PCR reads; one entry per CDR3 protein. The sample has a few hundred thousand distinct CDR3 sequences; approximately 13% are singletons. The CDR3 has 13 residues. Trimming shortened V by 6 bases and J by 5 bases, and 11 bases separated the two germline ends. Germline CDR1 is MNHEY and CDR2 is SVGEGT. The TCR comes from a male patient younger than 18 who had a stem cell transplant for acute myeloid leukemia, so the T cells may come from the graft donor. This chain joins TRBV6-2 or TRBV6-3 and TRBJ2-4; no clear D gene. The source material was PBMCs, mostly from graft donor cells, sampled 360 days after TCRalphabeta/CD19-depleted stem cell transplant. For the CDR3, the DNA is TGTGCCAGCAGAGGTAGACCCGAAAACATTCAGTACTTC. Translating gives CASRGRPENIQYF.